A selection of T cell receptor beta chains follows, all from one sample in a study of T cell responses to AZD1222 COVID-19 vaccine. TCRdb keeps only in-frame clones here, not all; method: immunoSEQ multiplex PCR. The sample holds tens of thousands of clones, 75% to 90% seen once. This specimen consisted of peripheral blood, obtained 28 days after the second AZD1222 dose. These receptors all stem from an adult who received the AZD1222 COVID-19 vaccine. Both conserved end residues are part of each CDR3. Each record gives: J gene, D gene, clone size, V gene, CDR3 DNA, CDR3 protein. D genes are given only for firm matches. Size values are once, few and many counts, or a class for expanded clones, and some rows have none.

TRBJ1-3 . once TRBV19 TGTGCCAGTAGTATAACGAGCTCTGGAAACACCATATATTTT CASSITSSGNTIYF
TRBJ2-7 . . TRBV7-2 TGTGCCAGCAGCGACGGGTCCCGCTACGAGCAGTACTTC CASSDGSRYEQYF
TRBJ1-6 . . TRBV19 TGTGCCAGTAGTATAGAGGGCCAGGGAATACCCCTCCACTTT CASSIEGQGIPLHF
TRBJ1-5 . . TRBV6-2/TRBV6-3 TGTGCCAGCAGTTATGTCGGCAGGGGCAATCATCAGCCCCAGCATTTT CASSYVGRGNHQPQHF
TRBJ2-3 . . TRBV5-6 TGTGCCAGCAGGTTGGTGGCAGTCTACACAGATACGCAGTATTTT CASRLVAVYTDTQYF
TRBJ2-7 TRBD1 . TRBV7-2 TGTGCCAGCAGCCGGGACAGGGGTAGGGAGCAGTACTTC CASSRDRGREQYF
TRBJ2-1 TRBD1 few TRBV9 TGTGCCAGCAGCTATCTCCCGGGACAGGGGGCTGGGTACAATGAGCAGTTCTTC CASSYLPGQGAGYNEQFF
TRBJ2-5 . . TRBV28 TGTGCCAGCAAGGCGGGGCAAGAGACCCAGTACTTC CASKAGQETQYF
TRBJ1-4 . once TRBV5-4 TGTGCCAGCAGCGTAGGACAAGGAACAGAAAAACTGTTTTTT CASSVGQGTEKLFF
TRBJ2-2 . . TRBV27 TGTGCCAGCAGTTTCGACAGCGCGAACACCGGGGAGCTGTTTTTT CASSFDSANTGELFF
TRBJ2-2 . . TRBV7-3 TGTGCCAGCAGCTCGAACGGACTACCCGGGGAGCTGTTTTTT CASSSNGLPGELFF
TRBJ2-1 . . TRBV4-3 TGCGCCAGCAGCCAAGATTATCCTCCAGGGCTGATTGACAATGAGCAGTTCTTC CASSQDYPPGLIDNEQFF
TRBJ1-1 TRBD1 once TRBV28 TGTGCCAGCAGTTTACAGGGGGCCGGTAGGGCTGAAGCTTTCTTT CASSLQGAGRAEAFF
TRBJ2-1 . . TRBV20-1 TGCAGTGCCTTCGACAATGAGCAGTTCTTC CSAFDNEQFF
TRBJ2-2 . . TRBV19 TGTGCCAGTAGTATATACACCGGGGAGCTGTTTTTT CASSIYTGELFF
TRBJ2-7 TRBD1 few TRBV7-9 TGTGCCAGCAGCTTGGAAGGGACAGGGGGCAGAGCCTACGAGCAGTACTTC CASSLEGTGGRAYEQYF
TRBJ2-1 TRBD2 . TRBV4-1 TGCGCCAGCAGCCAACTGACTAGCGGGAGGGCTGGGGAGCAGTTCTTC CASSQLTSGRAGEQFF
TRBJ1-2 TRBD1 . TRBV4-1 TGCGCCAGCAGCCATCCCAGGACAGGGTTTGGTGGCTACACCTTC CASSHPRTGFGGYTF
TRBJ2-2 . . TRBV2 TGTGCCAGCAGATTCAGTCAACGGGAGCCGAACACCGGGGAGCTGTTTTTT CASRFSQREPNTGELFF
TRBJ1-1 . . TRBV12-3/TRBV12-4 TGTGCCAGCAGTTTTAGGCCCGCAACTGAAGCTTTCTTT CASSFRPATEAFF
TRBJ1-4 TRBD1 . TRBV5-1 TGCGCCAGCAGCTCGTCCGGGACAGGGCAGGAAAAACTGTTTTTT CASSSSGTGQEKLFF
TRBJ2-7 TRBD2 few TRBV6-5 TGTGCCAGCAGTAAGGGACTAGCGGGTTACGAGCAGTACTTC CASSKGLAGYEQYF
TRBJ1-2 . . TRBV28 TGTGCCAGCAGTGCCGGACGAACCGCTGGCTACACCTTC CASSAGRTAGYTF
TRBJ2-1 TRBD2 . TRBV3-1/TRBV3-2 TGTGCCAGCAGCCGACTAGCTCAAAATAATGAGCAGTTCTTC CASSRLAQNNEQFF